One and the same sample provided the 20 T cell receptor beta chains below, sequenced in a study of blood T cell repertoires in COVID-19. The table came from immunoSEQ multiplex PCR; TCRdb's copy has only in-frame clones and leaves some out. The sample has 200,000 to 300,000 clones, around nine tenths seen once; the top ten hold roughly 2%. Sequenced: peripheral blood. The receptors originated from a man aged 30 to 45 with active or convalescent COVID-19.

The count of this clone is one. The junction shows a germline mismatch at one end, possibly a read error. V and J are TRBV12-5 and TRBJ2-3; 7 bases are a match to TRBD2. This CDR3 is built from 12 residues. Germline-derived CDR1 and CDR2 are LGHNT and FRNRAP. The CDR3 protein is CASGTPGLPVNF. CDR3 nucleotides: TGTGCTAGTGGCACACCGGGACTACCAGTTAATTTT.

V gene TRBV19 combines with J gene TRBJ1-3; TRBD1 is a possible D gene (6 bases). CDR3 length: 17 amino acids. V was pared by 4 bases and J by 0 bases, with 16 bases between. Germline V CDR1 and CDR2: LNHDA, SQIVND (reference sequence). In DNA form, the CDR3 reads TGTGCCAGTAGTACATTAACCGGGACACGCTCTGGAAACACCATATATTTT. As protein: CASSTLTGTRSGNTIYF.

The chain recombines TRBV4-2 with TRBJ2-7; TRBD2 might be the D (5 bases). The germline V gene encodes CDR1 LGHNA and CDR2 YNFKEQ. Trimming removed 4 bases from V and 3 bases from J, with 10 bases in between. The CDR3 covers 13 residues. In DNA, the CDR3 is TGTGCCAGCAGCCTTGGACTCAACTACGAGCAGTACTTC. As protein: CASSLGLNYEQYF.

The chain combines TRBV6-2 or TRBV6-3 with TRBJ1-3; D unresolved. Looked up from germline, CDR1 is MNHEY and CDR2 is SVGEGT. The CDR3 consists of 16 residues. Trimming removed 0 bases at V and 2 bases at J, with 11 bases between. CDR3 sequence reads: CASSYSKLPPGNTIYF. The DNA for the CDR3 is TGTGCCAGCAGTTACTCGAAACTTCCCCCTGGAAACACCATATATTTT.

J is TRBJ2-1 and V is TRBV6-6; D possibly corresponds to TRBD2 (5 bases). V gave up 2 bases and J gave up 5 bases, with 10 bases separating them. The CDR3 spans 14 residues. The V gene's germline CDR1 is MNHNY and CDR2 SVGAGI (reference sequence). CDR3 protein: CASSYERLNNEQFF. CDR3 DNA: TGTGCCAGCAGTTACGAGCGGCTTAACAATGAGCAGTTCTTC.

The chain links TRBV5-1 to TRBJ1-6, with no clear D. Germline V lookup: CDR1 SGHRS, CDR2 YFSETQ. Deletions cut 4 bases from V and 7 bases from J, with 12 bases between. CDR3 length equals 14 residues. CDR3 DNA sequence: TGCGCCAGCAGCACACGGACGGGAAATTCACCCCTCCACTTT. It translates to CASSTRTGNSPLHF.

The chain links TRBV4-2 to TRBJ1-2; D may be TRBD1 (5 bases). From germline, CDR1 is LGHNA and CDR2 YNFKEQ. This CDR3 comprises 14 residues. V was pared by 3 bases and J by 0 bases, with 8 bases between. The CDR3 DNA reads as TGTGCCAGCAGCCAGAGCAGGGCTAACTATGGCTACACCTTC. It encodes CASSQSRANYGYTF.

This clone was found a few times. The J gene is TRBJ2-7, the V gene TRBV7-9; 7 nucleotides line up with TRBD1. The CDR3 runs to 16 residues. Germline values: CDR1 SEHNR, CDR2 FQNEAQ (reference sequence). J was trimmed by 3 bases and V by 5 bases; bases with no gene match: 13. CDR3 sequence: CASSPTGTARVYEQYF. CDR3 sequence (DNA): TGTGCCAGCAGCCCAACCGGGACAGCTAGGGTCTACGAGCAGTACTTC.

The chain links TRBV7-3 to TRBJ2-2; 7 nucleotides align to TRBD2. The CDR3 is 16 amino acids. Germline values: CDR1 SGHTA, CDR2 FQGTGA. With V trimmed by 5 bases and J by 3 bases, 9 bases remained unmatched. The DNA for the CDR3 is TGTGCCAGCAGCCCGTTGGGGGGGTCGGACACCGGGGAGCTGTTTTTT. As protein: CASSPLGGSDTGELFF. The entire variable domain, with the rest obtained from reference TRBV7-3 and TRBJ2-2, is as follows: GAGVSQTPSNKVTEKGKYVELRCDPISGHTALYWYRQSLGQGPEFLIYFQGTGAADDSGLPNDRFFAVRPEGSVSTLKIQRTERGDSAVYLCASSPLGGSDTGELFFGEGSRLTVL.

The V call is TRBV11-2, the J call TRBJ1-1; 7 positions agree with TRBD1. Germline CDR1 reads SGHAT; CDR2 reads FQNNGV. Trimming removed 3 bases from V and 0 bases from J; junction bases left unmatched: 7. The CDR3 spans 16 residues. CDR3: CASSFWETGLNTEAFF. The CDR3 nucleotides read TGTGCCAGCAGCTTTTGGGAGACAGGGTTGAACACTGAAGCTTTCTTT.

This chain joins TRBV9 and TRBJ2-7; D gene uncertain. The CDR3 has 14 amino acids. CDR1 and CDR2 from the germline V gene are SGDLS and YYNGEE. V was trimmed by 4 bases and J by 0 bases, leaving 11 bases between them. CDR3 sequence: CASSSGYYSYEQYF. The CDR3 DNA follows: TGTGCCAGCAGCTCCGGTTACTACTCCTACGAGCAGTACTTC. Drawing the rest from reference TRBV9 and TRBJ2-7, the complete variable domain is DSGVTQTPKHLITATGQRVTLRCSPRSGDLSVYWYQQSLDQGLQFLIQYYNGEERAKGNILERFSAQQFPDLHSELNLSSLELGDSALYFCASSSGYYSYEQYFGPGTRLTVT.

This clone was recorded once. J is TRBJ2-7 and V is TRBV6-5, with TRBD1 matching 7 bases. CDR3 size: 14 residues. The germline V gene has CDR1 MNHEY and CDR2 SVGAGI. V gave up 0 bases and J gave up 6 bases; unmatched junction bases: 5. This chain's CDR3 is CASSYSGTASEQYF. The DNA of the CDR3 is TGTGCCAGCAGTTACTCGGGGACAGCCAGCGAGCAGTACTTC.

The chain joins TRBV2 to TRBJ1-2, with 10 bases fitting TRBD1. Germline V CDR1 and CDR2: SNHLY, FYNNEI. V was pared by 6 bases and J by 8 bases, with 9 bases of the junction left unmatched. The length of the CDR3 is 14 residues. CDR3 protein: CASSVRQGAEGYTF. CDR3 bases: TGTGCCAGCAGCGTTCGACAGGGGGCAGAGGGCTACACCTTC.

J is TRBJ2-3 and V is TRBV24-1, with TRBD2 identical over 12 bases. The CDR3 runs 17 residues. V was pared by 3 bases and J by 1 base, with 4 bases of the junction left unmatched. Germline CDR1 KGHDR, CDR2 SFDVKD. CDR3 region: CATSDTRLAGGTDTQYF. In DNA, the CDR3 is TGTGCCACCAGTGATACTCGACTAGCGGGGGGCACAGATACGCAGTATTTT.

This clone has just a few counts. This chain joins TRBV6-2 or TRBV6-3 and TRBJ1-5; maybe TRBD1 (5 bases). CDR1 and CDR2 from the germline V gene are MNHEY and SVGEGT. V lost 0 bases, J lost 3 bases, and 12 bases lay in between. This CDR3 contains 16 residues. This CDR3 is CASSYSNAGPNQPQHF. The DNA for the CDR3 is TGTGCCAGCAGTTACTCGAACGCAGGGCCCAATCAGCCCCAGCATTTT.

The chain has TRBV4-1 and TRBJ2-1, with TRBD1 matching over 11 bases. The V gene's germline CDR1 is MGHRA and CDR2 YSYEKL. The trim removed 1 base at V and 4 bases at J, leaving 9 bases unmatched. CDR3 length: 18 residues. The CDR3 sequence is CASSQGTPGQGVYNEQFF. CDR3 bases: TGCGCCAGCAGCCAAGGAACTCCGGGACAGGGGGTTTACAATGAGCAGTTCTTC.

This rearrangement joins TRBV6-2 or TRBV6-3 to TRBJ2-1; the D gene is possibly TRBD1 (5 bases). CDR1 is MNHEY, CDR2 SVGEGT, per germline. The CDR3 length is 14 residues. Trimming shortened V by 6 bases and J by 5 bases, and 14 bases separated the two germline ends. CDR3 DNA sequence: TGTGCCAGCAGCCCCCTAGGGGCTCACAATGAGCAGTTCTTC. The encoded protein is CASSPLGAHNEQFF.

This clone has only a few counts. The CDR3 sequence: CASSPEEPGQGVYNSPLHF. CDR3 coding DNA: TGTGCCAGCTCACCAGAGGAACCGGGACAGGGGGTCTATAATTCACCCCTCCACTTT. V and J are TRBV18 and TRBJ1-6; 11 nucleotides agree with TRBD1. The CDR3 extends over 19 amino acids. V trimming: 2 bases; J trimming: 3 bases; junction bases outside the gene matches: 9. The germline gives CDR1 KGHSH, CDR2 LQKENI.

This chain connects TRBV23-1 to TRBJ2-7; weak D call: TRBD2 (6 bases). Being an ORF, TRBV23-1 has a function that is uncertain. CDR3 length equals 17 residues. V lost 0 bases, J lost 5 bases, and 20 bases lay in between. CDR3: CASSQSLTGVTVHEQYF. The DNA for the CDR3 is TGCGCCAGCAGTCAATCTCTTACGGGAGTTACCGTCCACGAGCAGTACTTC.

The V call is TRBV5-5, the J call TRBJ1-1; TRBD1 is a possible D gene (6 bases). Looked up from germline, CDR1 is SGHKS and CDR2 is YYEKEE (reference sequence). This CDR3 has 13 residues. Trimming pared 0 bases from V and 8 bases from J, leaving 11 bases between. CDR3 amino acids: CASSLVRGAEAFF. CDR3 nucleotides: TGTGCCAGCAGCTTGGTGCGGGGGGCGGAAGCTTTCTTT.